The clone carrying this T cell receptor (beta chain) appeared a single time. Its antigen is unknown. Second-dose recipients at about 4 or about 12 weeks were treated as one pooled group. The repertoire was sequenced with immunoSEQ multiplex PCR; TCRdb's copy has only in-frame clones and lacks some. Of around 140,000 clones in the sample, about 90% were seen once. The data derive from a study of T cell responses to AZD1222 COVID-19 vaccine. The CDR3 totals 12 residues. Trimming pared 4 bases from V and 4 bases from J, leaving 7 bases between. Germline V gene lookup returns CDR1 SQVTM and CDR2 ANQGSEA. Whole-study results and caveats: Of the AZD1222 recipients, only five to seven were seropositive at baseline. The donors showed a predominance of white British ancestry and of females, with possible underestimation of clonal diversity.

The source was peripheral blood, collected 28 days after the second AZD1222 dose. The rearrangement links TRBV29-1 to TRBJ1-4, with D hard to call. This clonotype originated in an adult who received the AZD1222 COVID-19 vaccine. CDR3 residues: CSVGRSNEKLFF. CDR3 DNA: TGCAGCGTTGGTCGAAGTAATGAAAAACTGTTTTTT.